The source of this T cell receptor beta chain is a study of blood T cell repertoires in COVID-19. Here immunoSEQ multiplex PCR was the method, and the copy in TCRdb shows in-frame clones only, minus some. The sample yields roughly 500,000 clones, 70% to 90% seen once. Germline-derived CDR1 and CDR2 are LNHDA and SQIVND (reference sequence). V was pared by 3 bases and J by 1 base, with 12 bases between. This CDR3 comprises 16 residues. This chain joins TRBV19 and TRBJ2-2, with D possibly being TRBD1 (5 bases). The sample taken for sequencing was peripheral blood. The source is a human donor in a cohort sampled during active COVID-19. CDR3 coding DNA: TGTGCCAGTAGTATGAAGGGGCCAGAGAACACCGGGGAGCTGTTTTTT. Amino acid sequence: CASSMKGPENTGELFF.